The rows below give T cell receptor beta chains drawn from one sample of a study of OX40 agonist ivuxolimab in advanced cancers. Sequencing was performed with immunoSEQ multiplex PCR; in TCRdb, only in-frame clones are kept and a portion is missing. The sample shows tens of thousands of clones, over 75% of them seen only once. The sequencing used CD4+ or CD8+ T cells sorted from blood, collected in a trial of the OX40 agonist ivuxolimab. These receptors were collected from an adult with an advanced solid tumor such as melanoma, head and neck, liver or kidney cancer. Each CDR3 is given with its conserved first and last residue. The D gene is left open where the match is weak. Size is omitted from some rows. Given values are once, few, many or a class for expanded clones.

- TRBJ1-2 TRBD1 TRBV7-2 TGTGCCAGCAGCTCCAGGGGGGGCTACACCTTC CASSSRGGYTF
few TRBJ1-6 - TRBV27 TGTGCCAGCAGTCCTGGGGGGACCCTCCACTTT CASSPGGTLHF
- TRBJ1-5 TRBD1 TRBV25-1 TGTGCCGGCAGTGAGACAGGGGTTTATCAGCCCCAGCATTTT CAGSETGVYQPQHF
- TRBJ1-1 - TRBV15 TGTGCCACCAGCAGAGTCCCAGGGAGTGAAGCTTTCTTT CATSRVPGSEAFF
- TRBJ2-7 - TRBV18 TGTGCCAGCTCACCCCGGGAAGGGGGAGGGAACGAGCAGTACTTC CASSPREGGGNEQYF
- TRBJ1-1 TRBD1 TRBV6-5 TGTGCCAGCAGGGTTGGGGGACAGGCAGTCCCTGAAGCTTTCTTT CASRVGGQAVPEAFF
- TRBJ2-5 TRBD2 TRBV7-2 TGTGCCAGCAGCTTAGGGGTAGCGGGAGGGCGGGAGCAGTACTTC CASSLGVAGGREQYF
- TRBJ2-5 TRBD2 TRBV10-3 TGTGCCATCAGTGGCGGGAGTGGTTACGAGACCCAGTACTTC CAISGGSGYETQYF
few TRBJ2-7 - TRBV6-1 TGTGCCAGCATCCTCTACGAGCAGTACTTC CASILYEQYF
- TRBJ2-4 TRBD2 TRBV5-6 TGTGCCAGCAGCGTTAGGACTAGCGGGGGGATCAAAAACATTCAGTACTTC CASSVRTSGGIKNIQYF
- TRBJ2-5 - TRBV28 TGTGCCAGCACGGATAGCGGTGCCCAAGCACGGACCCAGTACTTC CASTDSGAQARTQYF
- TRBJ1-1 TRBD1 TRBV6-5 TGTGCCAGCAGTGTAGACAGGGTGAGAGAAGCTTTCTTT CASSVDRVREAFF
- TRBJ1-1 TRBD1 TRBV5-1 TGCGCCAGCAGCTTGGAATTACAGGGGGCCGATGAAGCTTTCTTT CASSLELQGADEAFF
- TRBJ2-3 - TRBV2 TGTGCCAGCAGTGATGGGGCATCGGGGACAGATACGCAGTATTTT CASSDGASGTDTQYF
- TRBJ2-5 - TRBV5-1 TGCGCCAGCAGCCCAGGAGGGGGGGTGGAGACCCAGTACTTC CASSPGGGVETQYF
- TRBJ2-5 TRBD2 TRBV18 TGTGCCAGCTCACCTTCACAAGGGGCAGCGGGAGTATGGGAGACCCAGTACTTC CASSPSQGAAGVWETQYF
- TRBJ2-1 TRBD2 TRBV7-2 TGTGCCAGCAGCTTAGATCCCCCCGCTAGCGGCTCCTACAATGAGCAGTTCTTC CASSLDPPASGSYNEQFF
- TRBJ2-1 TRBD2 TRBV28 TGTGCCAGCAGCCTAAGCGGGAGGGCCCAGAATGAGCAGTTCTTC CASSLSGRAQNEQFF
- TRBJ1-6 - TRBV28 TGTGCCAGCAGTCCTGACACCACCCGGAATTCACCCCTCCACTTT CASSPDTTRNSPLHF
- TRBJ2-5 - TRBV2 TGTGCCAGCATGAAGGACCTGCAAGAGACCCAGTACTTC CASMKDLQETQYF
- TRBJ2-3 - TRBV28 TGTGCCAGCAGTCCCCCTAGAGTCCGCACAGATACGCAGTATTTT CASSPPRVRTDTQYF
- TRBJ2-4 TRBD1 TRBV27 TGTGCCAGCAGTTTCCGACAGGGGAGGGCCAAAAACATTCAGTACTTC CASSFRQGRAKNIQYF
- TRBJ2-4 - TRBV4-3 TGCGCCAGCAGCCAAGGAATGCTCGGTTCGGCAAACATTCAGTACTTC CASSQGMLGSANIQYF
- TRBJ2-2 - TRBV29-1 TGCAGCCCTGACGTACGGGCGAACACCGGGGAGCTGTTTTTT CSPDVRANTGELFF
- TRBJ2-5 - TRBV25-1 TGTGCCAGCAGTGAGTCTAACAGGGCTGGCAGAGAGACCCAGTACTTC CASSESNRAGRETQYF
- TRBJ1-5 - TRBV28 TGTGCCAGCAGAGGGATTTCCCTTCTTCATCAGCCCCAGCATTTT CASRGISLLHQPQHF
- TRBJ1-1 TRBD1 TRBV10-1 TGCGCCAGCAGTGAGCGGAGGGGGCAGGCTGAAGCTTTCTTT CASSERRGQAEAFF
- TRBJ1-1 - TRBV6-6 TGTGCCAGCAGTTACGGGACGGCTAAAGCTTTCTTT CASSYGTAKAFF
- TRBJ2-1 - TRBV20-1 TGCAGTGCTAAACTAGTCAATGAGCAGTTCTTC CSAKLVNEQFF
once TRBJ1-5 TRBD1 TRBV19 TGTGCCAGTAGTATAAACAGGGGCCTGGGCAATCAGCCCCAGCATTTT CASSINRGLGNQPQHF
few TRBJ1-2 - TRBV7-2 TGTGCCAGCAGCTTAGAGGCACGGGACTATGGCTACACCTTC CASSLEARDYGYTF
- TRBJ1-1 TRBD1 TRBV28 TGTGCCAGCAGTTTATTGGCAGGGGGTGTGGACACTGAAGCTTTCTTT CASSLLAGGVDTEAFF
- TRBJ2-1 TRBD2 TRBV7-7 TGTGCCAGCAGCTTACTAGCGGCAGGAATGGATGAGCAGTTCTTC CASSLLAAGMDEQFF
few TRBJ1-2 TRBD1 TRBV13 TGTGCCAGCAGCTTTTCCGGGACAGGGGTCGGCTACACCTTC CASSFSGTGVGYTF
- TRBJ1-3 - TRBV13 TGTGCCAGCAGAAAACCTGACAGTCCCTCTGGAAACACCATATATTTT CASRKPDSPSGNTIYF
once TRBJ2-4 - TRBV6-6 TGTGCCAGCAGTCCCCAGGTCTCGTTTTCAAACATTCAGTACTTC CASSPQVSFSNIQYF
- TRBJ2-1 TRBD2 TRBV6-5 TGTGCCAGCAGTTACCTTGGCGGGGGGAGGTCCAATGAGCAGTTCTTC CASSYLGGGRSNEQFF